These 20 T cell receptor beta chains originate from one sample sequenced in a study of T cell responses to AZD1222 COVID-19 vaccine. Some clones are missing from TCRdb's copy, which holds only in-frame ones; the method was immunoSEQ multiplex PCR. The table records over 90,000 clones, more than 75% of them present only once. Sequencing used peripheral blood, obtained 28 days after the second AZD1222 dose. Receptors were obtained from an adult who received the AZD1222 COVID-19 vaccine.

This chain joins TRBV9 and TRBJ2-3, with TRBD2 matching over 9 bases. The germline gives CDR1 SGDLS, CDR2 YYNGEE. Trimming at V came to 3 bases and at J to 5 bases, leaving 10 bases not matched to a gene. The CDR3 contains 16 residues. For the CDR3, the DNA is TGTGCCAGCAGCGCCGTAGCGGGGGACCGCGGAGATACGCAGTATTTT. Its translation is CASSAVAGDRGDTQYF.

The chain employs TRBV12-3 or TRBV12-4 and TRBJ1-5, with no clear D. This CDR3 contains 13 residues. Trimming took off 6 bases at V and 5 bases at J, with 11 bases between the two ends. The CDR3 sequence is CASSLRSDQPQHF. The CDR3 DNA reads as TGTGCCAGCAGCCTCAGGAGCGATCAGCCCCAGCATTTT.

J is TRBJ1-3 and V is TRBV5-1; the D gene is possibly TRBD1 (5 bases). Germline CDR1 reads SGHRS; CDR2 reads YFSETQ. This CDR3 is 18 amino acids long. Between the trimmed V and J ends, which lost 0 bases and 0 bases, there was a span of 16 bases. CDR3 nucleotide sequence: TGCGCCAGCAGCTTGGACCCATCGGGACGGATCTCTGGAAACACCATATATTTT. As protein: CASSLDPSGRISGNTIYF. Drawing the rest from reference TRBV5-1 and TRBJ1-3, the complete variable domain is KAGVTQTPRYLIKTRGQQVTLSCSPISGHRSVSWYQQTPGQGLQFLFEYFSETQRNKGNFPGRFSGRQFSNSRSEMNVSTLELGDSALYLCASSLDPSGRISGNTIYFGEGSWLTVV.

This chain connects TRBV6-5 to TRBJ1-2; no definite D call. CDR3 size: 15 residues. Trimming stripped 7 bases from V and 0 bases from J, with 15 bases between. Germline loops: CDR1 MNHEY, CDR2 SVGAGI. As DNA, the CDR3 is TGTGCCAGCACCCCACACTCCCAATCTAACTATGGCTACACCTTC. Translation: CASTPHSQSNYGYTF.

This clone was seen once. The chain employs TRBV29-1 and TRBJ2-1; D is unclear. The CDR3 sequence is 13 residues long. V was pared by 5 bases and J by 8 bases, with 16 bases between. CDR1 and CDR2 (germline): SQVTM, ANQGSEA. CDR3 protein: CSVSRVLLDEQFF. The CDR3 DNA follows: TGCAGCGTTAGCAGAGTCCTCCTCGATGAGCAGTTCTTC.

The genes are TRBV5-1 and TRBJ2-5; tentative D call: TRBD1 (6 bases). Per germline, CDR1 SGHRS and CDR2 YFSETQ. Deletions cut 4 bases from V and 5 bases from J, with 15 bases between. The CDR3 contains 14 residues. In DNA, the CDR3 is TGCGCCAGCAGCCTTTACAGGGATCCTGAGACCCAGTACTTC. Amino acids: CASSLYRDPETQYF.

The count of this clone is one. V and J are TRBV6-5 and TRBJ1-4, with 7 nucleotides matching TRBD1. The CDR3 consists of 13 residues. V dropped 6 bases and J dropped 10; count of bases not matched to a gene: 8. CDR1 and CDR2 (germline): MNHEY, SVGAGI. The CDR3 spells CASSGQDQGKLFF. The DNA of the CDR3 is TGTGCCAGCAGCGGACAGGACCAAGGAAAACTGTTTTTT.

The rearrangement links TRBV4-1 to TRBJ1-4; D is possibly TRBD1 (6 bases). V was trimmed by 0 bases and J by 14 bases, leaving 19 bases between them. The CDR3 is 15 residues long. CDR1 is MGHRA, CDR2 YSYEKL, per germline. The CDR3 loop is CASSQDRGKGELLFF. DNA of the CDR3: TGCGCCAGCAGCCAAGATCGGGGGAAGGGGGAACTCCTGTTTTTT.

The chain couples TRBV6-4 to TRBJ1-3; a weak D match, TRBD1 (5 bases). With 4 bases removed from V and 0 bases from J, the gap between germline ends came to 10 bases. Germline V lookup: CDR1 MRHNA, CDR2 SNTAGT. The CDR3 loop spans 15 amino acids. CDR3 loop: CASSGTGPSGNTIYF. The CDR3 DNA reads as TGTGCCAGCAGTGGAACAGGCCCCTCTGGAAACACCATATATTTT.

This clone has just one count. The CDR3 DNA reads as TGCAGCGTTGAAGAAGGATACGAGCAGTACTTC. Its translation is CSVEEGYEQYF. The chain recombines TRBV29-1 with TRBJ2-7; no definite D call. CDR1 is SQVTM and CDR2 is ANQGSEA in the germline V gene. The CDR3 has 11 residues. V lost 0 bases and J 4 bases, leaving 4 bases between the germline ends.

The chain combines TRBV6-5 with TRBJ2-1; D might be TRBD1 (6 bases). V dropped 6 bases and J dropped 3 bases, with 15 bases sitting between them. The CDR3 has 15 residues. CDR1 is MNHEY, CDR2 SVGAGI, per germline. The CDR3 sequence: CASSQTGQSYNEQFF. For the CDR3, the DNA is TGTGCCAGCAGCCAGACCGGACAGAGCTACAATGAGCAGTTCTTC.

This chain links TRBV28 with TRBJ1-5; D remains ambiguous. The V gene's germline CDR1 is MDHEN and CDR2 SYDVKM. The CDR3 totals 12 residues. V shed 2 bases and J shed 9 bases, with 8 bases lying between them. Here the CDR3 reads CASSLTRGPQHF. The CDR3, as DNA: TGTGCCAGCAGTTTAACACGGGGGCCCCAGCATTTT.

This chain joins TRBV20-1 and TRBJ1-5; D gene uncertain. Germline V gene sequence: CDR1 DFQATT, CDR2 SNEGSKA (reference sequence). CDR3 length: 14 amino acids. The V gene lost 3 bases and the J gene lost 4 bases, with 13 bases spanning the gap. In DNA, the CDR3 is TGCAGTGCTAGTCGAGCCAGTGGAAATCAGCCCCAGCATTTT. This encodes CSASRASGNQPQHF.

The chain couples TRBV5-1 to TRBJ2-1; D is perhaps TRBD1 or TRBD2 (7 bases each). Germline CDR1 is SGHRS and CDR2 is YFSETQ. The CDR3 has 15 residues. Deletions cut 0 bases from V and 9 bases from J, with 16 bases between. The CDR3 DNA reads as TGCGCCAGCAGCTTGGAACGCGGGAGACAGGGTGAGCAGTTCTTC. This sequence encodes CASSLERGRQGEQFF.

This clone was detected once. The chain couples TRBV7-3 to TRBJ2-1; 8 bases are shared with TRBD2. The V gene end was trimmed by 0 bases and the J gene end by 5 bases; junction bases not matched to a gene: 6. Germline CDR1 reads SGHTA; CDR2 reads FQGTGA. CDR3 length equals 16 residues. This chain's CDR3 is CASSLTIGGAHNEQFF. The CDR3 DNA is TGTGCCAGCAGCTTAACGATCGGGGGGGCCCACAATGAGCAGTTCTTC.

V usage is TRBV7-9 and J usage is TRBJ2-7; D might be TRBD2 (6 bases). V was shortened by 1 base and J by 6 bases, with 13 bases between the two germline ends. CDR1 is SEHNR, CDR2 FQNEAQ, per germline (reference sequence). This CDR3 is 14 amino acids long. The CDR3 loop reads CASSLVASVGEQYF. The CDR3 nucleotides read TGTGCCAGCAGCTTAGTAGCTAGCGTTGGCGAGCAGTACTTC.

This rearrangement joins TRBV10-2 to TRBJ1-4; D is unclear. CDR1 WSHSY and CDR2 SAAADI come from the germline V gene. This CDR3 comprises 12 residues. V was clipped by 8 bases and J by 6 bases, with 10 bases between them. Here the CDR3 reads CASGRGDEKLFF. For the CDR3, the DNA is TGCGCCAGCGGACGCGGGGATGAAAAACTGTTTTTT.

The chain joins TRBV18 to TRBJ2-7; 10 bases align to TRBD2. In germline, CDR1 is KGHSH, CDR2 LQKENI. The CDR3 has 16 residues. The ends lost 2 bases at V and 7 bases at J; junction bases unmatched: 11. Here the CDR3 reads CASSPKPSGGAREQYF. CDR3 DNA sequence: TGTGCCAGCTCACCAAAACCAAGCGGGGGGGCTCGGGAGCAGTACTTC.

The CDR3 is CASSQDITGSGYGYTF. In nucleotides, the CDR3 is TGCGCCAGCAGCCAAGATATCACAGGGAGCGGTTATGGCTACACCTTC. The chain combines TRBV4-3 with TRBJ1-2; a weak D match, TRBD1 (6 bases). CDR3 length equals 16 residues. CDR1 is LGHNA, CDR2 YSLEER, per germline. Trimming stripped 0 bases from V and 5 bases from J, with 16 bases between.

The CDR3 DNA reads TGTGCCAGCAGCTTGACAGACGCTAACACTGAAGCTTTCTTT. Amino acid sequence: CASSLTDANTEAFF. This sequence joins TRBV11-2 and TRBJ1-1; weak D call: TRBD1 (5 bases). V lost 3 bases and J 2 bases, leaving 10 bases between the germline ends. The germline gives CDR1 SGHAT, CDR2 FQNNGV. CDR3 length equals 14 residues.